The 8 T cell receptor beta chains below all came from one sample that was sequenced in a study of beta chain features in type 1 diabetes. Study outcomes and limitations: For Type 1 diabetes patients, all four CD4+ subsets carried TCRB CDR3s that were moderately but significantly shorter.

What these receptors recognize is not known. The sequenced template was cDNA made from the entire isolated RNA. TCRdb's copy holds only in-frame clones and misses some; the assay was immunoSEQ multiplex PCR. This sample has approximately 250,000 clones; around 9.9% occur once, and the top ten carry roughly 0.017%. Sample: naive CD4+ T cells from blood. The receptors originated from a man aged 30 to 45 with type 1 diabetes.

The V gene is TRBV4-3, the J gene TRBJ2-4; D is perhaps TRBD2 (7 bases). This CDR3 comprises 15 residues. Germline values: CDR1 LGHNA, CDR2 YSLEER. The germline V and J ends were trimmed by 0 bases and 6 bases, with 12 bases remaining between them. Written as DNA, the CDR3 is TGCGCCAGCAGCCAAGACGAGGGGGGGCCAAACATTCAGTACTTC. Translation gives CASSQDEGGPNIQYF.

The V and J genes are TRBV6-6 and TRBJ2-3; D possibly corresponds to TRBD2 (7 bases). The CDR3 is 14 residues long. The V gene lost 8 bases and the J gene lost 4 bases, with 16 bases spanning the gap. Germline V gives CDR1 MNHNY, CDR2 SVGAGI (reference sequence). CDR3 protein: CASEVRGAADTQYF. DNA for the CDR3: TGTGCCAGCGAGGTTCGGGGGGCGGCAGATACGCAGTATTTT.

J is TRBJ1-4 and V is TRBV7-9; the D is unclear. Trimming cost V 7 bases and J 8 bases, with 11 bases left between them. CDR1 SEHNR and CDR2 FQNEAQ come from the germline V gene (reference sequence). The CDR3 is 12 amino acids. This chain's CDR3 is CASTRDNEKLFF. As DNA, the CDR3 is TGTGCCAGCACGAGGGATAACGAAAAACTGTTTTTT.

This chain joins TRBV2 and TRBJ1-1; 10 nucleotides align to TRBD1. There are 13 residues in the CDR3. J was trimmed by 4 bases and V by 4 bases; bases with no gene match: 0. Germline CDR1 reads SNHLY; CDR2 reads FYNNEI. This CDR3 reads CASSGTGGTEAFF. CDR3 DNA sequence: TGTGCCAGCAGTGGGACAGGGGGCACTGAAGCTTTCTTT.

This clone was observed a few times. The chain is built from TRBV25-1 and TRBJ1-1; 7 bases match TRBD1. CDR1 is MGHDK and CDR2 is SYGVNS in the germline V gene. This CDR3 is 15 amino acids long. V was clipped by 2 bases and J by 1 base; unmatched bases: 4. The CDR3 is CASSEPRTGNTEAFF. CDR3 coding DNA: TGTGCCAGCAGTGAACCCCGGACAGGGAACACTGAAGCTTTCTTT.

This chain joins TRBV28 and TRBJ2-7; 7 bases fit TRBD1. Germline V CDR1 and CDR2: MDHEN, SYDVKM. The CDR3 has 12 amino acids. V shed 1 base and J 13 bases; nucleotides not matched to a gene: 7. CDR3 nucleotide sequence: TGTGCCAGCAGTTTATCCCTGACAGGGTTTTACTTC. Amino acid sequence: CASSLSLTGFYF.

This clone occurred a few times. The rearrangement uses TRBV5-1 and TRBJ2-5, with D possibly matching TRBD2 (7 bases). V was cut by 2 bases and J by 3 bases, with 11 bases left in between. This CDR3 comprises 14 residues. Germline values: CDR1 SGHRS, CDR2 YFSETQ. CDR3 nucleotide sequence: TGCGCCAGCAGCTTCGCGGGGGCCAAAGAGACCCAGTACTTC. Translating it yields CASSFAGAKETQYF.

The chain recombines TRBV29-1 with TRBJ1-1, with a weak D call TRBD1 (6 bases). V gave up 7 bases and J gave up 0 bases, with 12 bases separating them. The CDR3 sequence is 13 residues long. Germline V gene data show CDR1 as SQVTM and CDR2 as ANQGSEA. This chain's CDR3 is CSAPTGMNTEAFF. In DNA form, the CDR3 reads TGCAGCGCACCGACAGGCATGAACACTGAAGCTTTCTTT. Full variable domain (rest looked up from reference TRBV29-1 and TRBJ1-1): SAVISQKPSRDICQRGTSLTIQCQVDSQVTMMFWYRQQPGQSLTLIATANQGSEATYESGFVIDKFPISRPNLTFSTLTVSNMSPEDSSIYLCSAPTGMNTEAFFGQGTRLTVV.